One and the same sample provided the 6 T cell receptor beta chains below, sequenced in a study of T-cell memory formation after mild COVID-19. MiXCR was run by TCRdb on the 5' RACE reads, yielding one entry per CDR3 protein. The sample shows roughly 510,000 distinct CDR3 sequences, around 16% of them seen only once. Sequenced material: PBMCs or a T cell subset sorted from them (not recorded which). The receptors come from an adult woman who had mild COVID-19 (a few samples of this study predate the infection). Cell type and time point are not known.

This clonotype was detected only a few times. This rearrangement joins TRBV12-3 or TRBV12-4 to TRBJ2-5, with TRBD2 matching 11 bases. V gave up 6 bases and J gave up 7 bases; unmatched junction bases: 7. The CDR3 spans 14 residues. The CDR3 loop reads CASRDGLAGGTQYF. The CDR3 DNA reads as TGTGCCAGCAGAGATGGACTAGCGGGCGGGACCCAGTACTTC.

This clonotype was detected only a few times. This rearrangement joins TRBV14 to TRBJ1-1, with no clear D. This CDR3 region has 12 residues. Trimming removed 2 bases from V and 7 bases from J, with 8 bases in between. Germline CDR1 reads SGHDN; CDR2 reads FVKESK. This CDR3 reads CASSQSRIEAFF. Here the CDR3 DNA reads TGTGCCAGCAGCCAAAGCCGGATTGAAGCTTTCTTT. Supplemented by reference TRBV14 and TRBJ1-1, the full variable domain reads EAGVTQFPSHSVIEKGQTVTLRCDPISGHDNLYWYRRVMGKEIKFLLHFVKESKQDESGMPNNRFLAERTGGTYSTLKVQPAELEDSGVYFCASSQSRIEAFFGQGTRLTVV.

This chain links TRBV29-1 with TRBJ2-2; D might be TRBD1 (6 bases). The CDR3 sequence is 15 residues long. V lost 0 bases, J lost 1 base, and 9 bases lay in between. Germline V gene data show CDR1 as SQVTM and CDR2 as ANQGSEA. The CDR3 DNA reads as TGCAGCGTTGAAGAGGGGGCCTTGAACACCGGGGAGCTGTTTTTT. Its translation is CSVEEGALNTGELFF.

The chain uses TRBV14 and TRBJ2-7; no firm D call. Trimming cost V 0 bases and J 6 bases, with 9 bases left between them. CDR1 is SGHDN, CDR2 FVKESK, per germline. CDR3 size: 13 residues. The CDR3 nucleotides are TGTGCCAGCAGCCAAGAATTGAGGAGCGAGCAGTACTTC. It is translated as CASSQELRSEQYF.

The table lists this clonotype with a few counts. The chain carries TRBV20-1 and TRBJ2-7, with a possible D match to TRBD1 (7 bases). CDR1 is DFQATT and CDR2 is SNEGSKA in the germline V gene (reference sequence). The CDR3 runs 13 residues. Trimming took off 1 base at V and 3 bases at J, with 10 bases between the two ends. For the CDR3, the DNA is TGCAGTGCTAGAGCAGGGGGACTCTACGAGCAGTACTTC. Its translation: CSARAGGLYEQYF.

As to this clonotype: With a much larger clone just one base away, this may be a read error. The V and J genes are TRBV5-1 and TRBJ2-3; 7 bases are shared with TRBD1. Germline-derived CDR1 and CDR2 are SGHRS and YFSETQ. This CDR3 comprises 15 residues. V was pared by 4 bases and J by 0 bases, with 5 bases of the junction left unmatched. In DNA, the CDR3 is TGCGCCAGCAGCATACAGGGACAGAGCACAGATACGCAGTATTTT. Translated, it gives CASSIQGQSTDTQYF.